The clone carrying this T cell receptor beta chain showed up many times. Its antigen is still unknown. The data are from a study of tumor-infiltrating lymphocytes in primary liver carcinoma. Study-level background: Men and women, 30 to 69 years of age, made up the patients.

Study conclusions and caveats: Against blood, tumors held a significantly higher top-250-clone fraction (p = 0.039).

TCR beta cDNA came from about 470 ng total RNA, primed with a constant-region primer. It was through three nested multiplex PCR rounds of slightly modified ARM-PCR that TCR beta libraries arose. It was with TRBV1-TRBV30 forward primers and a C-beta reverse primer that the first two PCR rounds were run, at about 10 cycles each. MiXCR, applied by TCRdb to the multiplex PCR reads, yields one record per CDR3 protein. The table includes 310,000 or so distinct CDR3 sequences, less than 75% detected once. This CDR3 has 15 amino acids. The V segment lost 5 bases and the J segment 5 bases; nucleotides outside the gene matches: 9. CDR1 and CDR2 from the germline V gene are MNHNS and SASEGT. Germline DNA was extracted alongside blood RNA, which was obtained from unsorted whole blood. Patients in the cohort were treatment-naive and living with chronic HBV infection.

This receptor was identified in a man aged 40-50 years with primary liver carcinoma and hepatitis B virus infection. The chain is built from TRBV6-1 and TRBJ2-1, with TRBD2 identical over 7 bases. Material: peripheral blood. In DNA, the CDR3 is TGTGCCAGCAGTCCCCGTGGGCGGGAGAACAATGAGCAGTTCTTC. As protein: CASSPRGRENNEQFF.